The 11 T cell receptor beta chains below were found in one sample sequenced in a study of T-cell reconstitution after alpha-beta-depleted transplantation in children. Library preparation (for TCRbeta) was performed with unique molecular identifiers. TCRdb independently ran MiXCR on the PCR reads; one entry per CDR3 protein. Among hundreds of thousands of distinct CDR3 sequences listed, approximately 13% were seen once. Sequences were derived from PBMCs, mostly from graft donor cells, sampled 360 days after TCRalphabeta/CD19-depleted stem cell transplant. These receptors all come from a male patient younger than 18 who had a stem cell transplant for acute myeloid leukemia, so the T cells may come from the graft donor.

This clonotype was counted between two and nine times. This chain joins TRBV9 and TRBJ2-2, with D possibly being TRBD2 (5 bases). The CDR3 is made up of 18 amino acids. Germline CDR1 and CDR2: SGDLS and YYNGEE. Trimming left V 0 bases short and J 2 bases short, with 17 bases between. The CDR3 DNA reads as TGTGCCAGCAGCGTAGGTCTAGCAAAGGGTCTTAACACCGGGGAGCTGTTTTTT. This sequence encodes CASSVGLAKGLNTGELFF. Variable domain in full (rest from reference TRBV9 and TRBJ2-2): DSGVTQTPKHLITATGQRVTLRCSPRSGDLSVYWYQQSLDQGLQFLIQYYNGEERAKGNILERFSAQQFPDLHSELNLSSLELGDSALYFCASSVGLAKGLNTGELFFGEGSRLTVL.

This clonotype came up a few times. This rearrangement joins TRBV5-1 to TRBJ2-6; perhaps TRBD1 as D (6 bases). Germline CDR1 SGHRS, CDR2 YFSETQ. Trimming took 5 bases from V and 0 from J, leaving 12 bases between them. CDR3 size: 16 residues. The DNA for the CDR3 is TGCGCCAGCAGGCACGGACAGCCCTCTGGGGCCAACGTCCTGACTTTC. Amino acids: CASRHGQPSGANVLTF.

This chain uses TRBV29-1 with TRBJ2-1; D is possibly TRBD2 (5 bases). CDR1 and CDR2 from the germline V gene are SQVTM and ANQGSEA. The V end was cut by 4 bases, the J end by 7 bases, with 11 bases between. The CDR3 sequence is 12 residues long. The CDR3, as DNA: TGCAGCGTTGGCGGGCCTAGGAATGAGCAGTTCTTC. The encoded protein is CSVGGPRNEQFF.

The rearrangement joins TRBV20-1 to TRBJ2-3; TRBD1 aligns across 7 bases. The V gene end was trimmed by 4 bases and the J gene end by 0 bases; junction bases not matched to a gene: 7. Germline CDR1 and CDR2: DFQATT and SNEGSKA (reference sequence). This CDR3 comprises 15 residues. The CDR3 loop is CSATVAGGSTDTQYF. CDR3 sequence (DNA): TGCAGTGCTACGGTCGCAGGGGGTAGCACAGATACGCAGTATTTT.

This clonotype has more than one count but fewer than ten. The rearrangement joins TRBV4-2 to TRBJ1-6; TRBD1 aligns across 10 bases. CDR3 length: 16 residues. J was trimmed by 10 bases and V by 1 base; bases with no gene match: 7. Germline CDR1 LGHNA, CDR2 YNFKEQ. CDR3 sequence reads: CASSQGGTGVESPLHF. CDR3 nucleotide sequence: TGTGCCAGCAGCCAAGGGGGGACAGGGGTAGAATCACCCCTCCACTTT.

This rearrangement joins TRBV20-1 to TRBJ2-1; D unclear. Germline CDR1 DFQATT, CDR2 SNEGSKA (reference sequence). V was shortened by 0 bases and J by 0 bases, with 9 bases between the two germline ends. The CDR3 is 15 amino acids. The CDR3 bases are TGCAGTGCTAGAGAGACGGAGAGCTCCTACAATGAGCAGTTCTTC. It yields the protein CSARETESSYNEQFF.

This clonotype was seen more than once but under ten times. V usage is TRBV7-3 and J usage is TRBJ1-2; the D gene is possibly TRBD1 (6 bases). The CDR3 contains 15 residues. The V and J ends lost 5 bases and 2 bases respectively, with 15 bases between them. Germline values: CDR1 SGHTA, CDR2 FQGTGA. In DNA form, the CDR3 reads TGTGCCAGCAGCCGCCATTGGAGGGGGAACTATGGCTACACCTTC. This codes for CASSRHWRGNYGYTF.

In its sample, this clonotype was seen a few times. The chain joins TRBV12-3 or TRBV12-4 to TRBJ2-3; the match to TRBD2 covers 8 bases. With V trimmed by 5 bases and J by 0 bases, 1 base remained unmatched. The CDR3 runs to 14 residues. Here the CDR3 DNA reads TGTGCCAGCAGTAGACTAGCGAGCACAGATACGCAGTATTTT. The encoded protein is CASSRLASTDTQYF.

CDR3 sequence (DNA): TGTGCCAGCAGCTTAGGTAGCCCCCCGGGAGGGCGAGAGACCCAGTACTTC. Amino acid sequence: CASSLGSPPGGRETQYF. The chain couples TRBV7-2 to TRBJ2-5, with 8 bases that match TRBD2. Germline CDR1 reads SGHTA; CDR2 reads FQGNSA. The junction had 11 bases not matched to a gene; V was cut back by 1 base and J by 4 bases. The CDR3 length is 17 residues.

This clonotype was picked up many times. V is TRBV5-5 and J is TRBJ2-5; D might be TRBD1 (6 bases). V lost 1 base and J lost 1, with 8 bases in between. This CDR3 is built from 14 residues. CDR1 and CDR2 from the germline V gene are SGHKS and YYEKEE (reference sequence). CDR3 in amino acids: CASSLRTVQETQYF. CDR3 DNA: TGTGCCAGCAGCTTGAGGACAGTCCAAGAGACCCAGTACTTC.

This clonotype was picked up a small number of times. This chain connects TRBV2 to TRBJ2-1; 12 bases are a match to TRBD2. V lost 5 bases to trimming and J lost 2 bases; unmatched junction nucleotides: 10. The CDR3 has 18 amino acids. Germline V gives CDR1 SNHLY, CDR2 FYNNEI. The CDR3 region is CASSWAKTSGSPYNEQFF. The CDR3 DNA sequence: TGTGCCAGCAGTTGGGCAAAGACTAGCGGGAGTCCCTACAATGAGCAGTTCTTC. Supplemented by reference TRBV2 and TRBJ2-1, the full variable domain reads EPEVTQTPSHQVTQMGQEVILRCVPISNHLYFYWYRQILGQKVEFLVSFYNNEISEKSEIFDDQFSVERPDGSNFTLKIRSTKLEDSAMYFCASSWAKTSGSPYNEQFFGPGTRLTVL.